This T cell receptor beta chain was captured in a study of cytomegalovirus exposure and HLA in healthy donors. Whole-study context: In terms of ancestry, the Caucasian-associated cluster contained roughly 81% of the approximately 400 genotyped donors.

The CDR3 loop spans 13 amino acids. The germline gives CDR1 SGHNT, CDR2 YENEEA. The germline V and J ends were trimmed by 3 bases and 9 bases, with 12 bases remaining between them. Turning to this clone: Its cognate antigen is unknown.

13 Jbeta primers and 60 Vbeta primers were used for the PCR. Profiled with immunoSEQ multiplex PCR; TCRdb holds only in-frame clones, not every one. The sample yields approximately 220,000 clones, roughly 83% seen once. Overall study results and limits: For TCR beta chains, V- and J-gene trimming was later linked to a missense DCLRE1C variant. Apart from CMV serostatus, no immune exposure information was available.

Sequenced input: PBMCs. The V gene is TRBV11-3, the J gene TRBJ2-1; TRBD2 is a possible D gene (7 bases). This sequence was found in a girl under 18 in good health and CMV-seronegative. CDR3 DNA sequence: TGTGCCAGCAGCTTCGGGGGGCCCAGTGAGCAGTTCTTC. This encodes CASSFGGPSEQFF.